The sequence of this T cell receptor beta chain was determined in a study of T cells in Graves' hyperthyroidism and ophthalmopathy. Study-level results: Within blood appeared most thyroid clonotypes that had expanded above 0.001. The model foresaw ophthalmopathy a median around 6 months prior to onset.

The investigators amplified TCR beta CDR3 regions from RNA transcripts. Initially, a first-round RT-PCR of the TCR CDR3 employed the HTBI primer set. TCRdb re-called the multiplex PCR reads through MiXCR, storing one row per CDR3 protein. Seen here are about 250,000 distinct CDR3 sequences, about 24% observed once, and the top ten hold roughly 32%. A word on this clonotype: Antigen unknown.

The CDR3 has 12 residues. Germline CDR1 MNHNS, CDR2 SASEGT. Trimming left V 7 bases short and J 3 bases short, with 6 bases between. In the ophthalmopathy cohort, Clinical Activity Score was at least 3, NOSPECS grade at least 4, and duration under 3 months. The sequence was obtained from a woman aged 40 to 49 with Graves' ophthalmopathy. Sequencing was done on a sample of blood. This rearrangement joins TRBV6-1 to TRBJ2-2; no definite D call. CDR3 nucleotide sequence: TGTGCCAGCAAAACCGACACCGGGGAGCTGTTTTTT. It codes for CASKTDTGELFF.